This is a list of T cell receptor beta chains from one sample in a study of shared clonotypes between healthy human individuals. Profiled with immunoSEQ multiplex PCR; TCRdb holds only in-frame clones, not every one. The sample includes about 680,000 clones, 92% of them seen just once. The specimen sequenced was naive CD8+ T cells sorted from blood. The receptors stem from a man aged 30 to 45 in good health. The CDR3 runs from the conserved cysteine through the conserved F or W. D genes are given only for firm matches.

J gene	V gene	D gene	CDR3 protein	CDR3 DNA
TRBJ2-1	TRBV4-3	TRBD2	CASSQERGGLAGGNEQFF	TGCGCCAGCAGCCAAGAAAGGGGGGGACTAGCGGGAGGCAATGAGCAGTTCTTC
TRBJ2-5	TRBV28	TRBD2	CASRPYPGLGEETQYF	TGTGCCAGCAGACCATACCCGGGACTAGGAGAAGAGACCCAGTACTTC
TRBJ2-5	TRBV11-3	TRBD2	CASSLDRILAGQETQYF	TGTGCCAGCAGCTTAGATCGGATACTAGCGGGACAAGAGACCCAGTACTTC
TRBJ2-7	TRBV6-5	-	CASSYGGRSYEQYF	TGTGCCAGCAGTTACGGTGGCAGAAGTTACGAGCAGTACTTC
TRBJ1-1	TRBV27	-	CASSLSTVLTLSNTEAFF	TGTGCCAGCAGTTTATCCACAGTGTTGACACTATCGAACACTGAAGCTTTCTTT
TRBJ2-3	TRBV7-9	TRBD2	CASSHIAGGTDTQYF	TGTGCCAGCAGCCACATAGCGGGAGGCACAGATACGCAGTATTTT
TRBJ2-1	TRBV29-1	TRBD2	CSVVAGGPSEQFF	TGCAGCGTTGTAGCGGGAGGGCCGTCTGAGCAGTTCTTC
TRBJ1-5	TRBV5-1	-	CASSLAPMTVSNQPQHF	TGCGCCAGCAGCTTGGCCCCTATGACAGTTAGCAATCAGCCCCAGCATTTT
TRBJ2-2	TRBV9	-	CASSATGASTGELFF	TGTGCCAGCAGCGCGACAGGCGCGTCCACCGGGGAGCTGTTTTTT
TRBJ1-5	TRBV19	-	CASSSRDTDNQPQHF	TGTGCCAGTAGTAGTCGAGACACGGACAATCAGCCCCAGCATTTT
TRBJ1-5	TRBV7-6	TRBD1	CASSSGGVNQPQHF	TGTGCCAGCAGCTCAGGGGGCGTCAATCAGCCCCAGCATTTT
TRBJ2-1	TRBV15	TRBD2	CATRGTSGDNEQFF	TGTGCCACCAGAGGGACTAGCGGGGACAATGAGCAGTTCTTC
TRBJ2-7	TRBV28	-	CASSLPGFNFGQYF	TGTGCCAGCAGTTTACCGGGATTCAACTTTGGGCAGTACTTC
TRBJ2-1	TRBV7-3	TRBD2	CASSLIPSGTTNEQFF	TGTGCCAGCAGCTTAATCCCCAGCGGGACTACCAATGAGCAGTTCTTC
TRBJ2-5	TRBV23-1	-	CASSQAKGPHEETQYF	TGCGCCAGCAGTCAAGCGAAGGGACCGCATGAAGAGACCCAGTACTTC
TRBJ1-5	TRBV7-9	-	CASGDDGDNQPQHF	TGTGCCAGCGGGGATGACGGGGACAATCAGCCCCAGCATTTT
TRBJ2-1	TRBV27	TRBD1	CASRPSWTGALNEQFF	TGTGCCAGCAGACCAAGTTGGACAGGGGCTCTCAATGAGCAGTTCTTC